These T cell receptor beta chains were read from a single sample in a study of blood T cell repertoires in COVID-19. Here immunoSEQ multiplex PCR was the method, and the copy in TCRdb shows in-frame clones only, minus some. The sample consists of under 250,000 clones, roughly 84% of them appearing once. Input material: peripheral blood. Receptors were obtained from a woman aged 60 to 75 who had recovered from COVID-19. Both conserved end residues are trimmed from each CDR3. Rows give clone size only sometimes, using once, few, many, or a class for an expanded clone.

size	V	J	CDR3
NA	TRBV4-1	TRBJ2-7	ASSQGIGQGKYEQY
NA	TRBV6-1	TRBJ1-6	ASSLVSSLH
NA	TRBV6-5	TRBJ2-1	ASSYRTLYNEQF
NA	TRBV13	TRBJ1-6	ASSLGSPRFSSYNSPLH
NA	TRBV5-1	TRBJ1-6	ASSLGQTNSPLH
NA	TRBV24-1	TRBJ1-1	ATSDSGTIMNTEAF
NA	TRBV7-9	TRBJ2-5	ASRQTSGEETQY
NA	TRBV21-1	TRBJ1-1	ASATGRRNTEAF
NA	TRBV9	TRBJ2-7	ASGQGISYEQY
NA	TRBV27	TRBJ2-5	ASSPLTGTQETQY
NA	TRBV11-2	TRBJ2-7	ASNLVVSSYEQY
few	TRBV11-2	TRBJ2-7	ASSWTGGGEQY
NA	TRBV19	TRBJ2-2	ASIWGDTGELF
NA	TRBV2	TRBJ2-7	ASSEWWGVHEQY
NA	TRBV7-6	TRBJ2-1	ASSTLAGELNEQF
NA	TRBV19	TRBJ2-1	ASNGAGGDEQF
few	TRBV30	TRBJ1-1	AWSRMTDTEAF
NA	TRBV11-3	TRBJ2-6	ASSSTGEGANVLT
NA	TRBV7-2	TRBJ2-1	ASSFLAGGEQF
NA	TRBV6-5	TRBJ1-2	ATSRQGDPPP
once	TRBV19	TRBJ1-4	ASSIQATNEKLF
NA	TRBV15	TRBJ1-5	ATSSKGQGGQPQH
NA	TRBV27	TRBJ2-1	ASSLVAVGEQF
once	TRBV6-5	TRBJ1-2	ASSSPQGNGYT
NA	TRBV7-9	TRBJ1-2	ASSPQDRGRRINYGYT
NA	TRBV29-1	TRBJ2-1	SLSKGTGRREQF
NA	TRBV18	TRBJ1-5	ASSPSQGDNQPQH
NA	TRBV9	TRBJ2-3	ASSVLASSTDTQY
NA	TRBV4-1	TRBJ1-5	ASSQDPGNQPQH
NA	TRBV7-2	TRBJ1-5	ASSLEGGLGNQPQH
NA	TRBV7-9	TRBJ1-1	ASSSGTGGRGTEAF
NA	TRBV4-1	TRBJ1-4	ASSQVSLNEKLF
once	TRBV7-8	TRBJ2-3	ASSLAGGARATDTQY
NA	TRBV4-1	TRBJ2-7	ASSRSIQGIYEQY
NA	TRBV7-2	TRBJ2-7	ASSLGTGKRYEQY
NA	TRBV10-3	TRBJ2-6	AISETVPGANVLT